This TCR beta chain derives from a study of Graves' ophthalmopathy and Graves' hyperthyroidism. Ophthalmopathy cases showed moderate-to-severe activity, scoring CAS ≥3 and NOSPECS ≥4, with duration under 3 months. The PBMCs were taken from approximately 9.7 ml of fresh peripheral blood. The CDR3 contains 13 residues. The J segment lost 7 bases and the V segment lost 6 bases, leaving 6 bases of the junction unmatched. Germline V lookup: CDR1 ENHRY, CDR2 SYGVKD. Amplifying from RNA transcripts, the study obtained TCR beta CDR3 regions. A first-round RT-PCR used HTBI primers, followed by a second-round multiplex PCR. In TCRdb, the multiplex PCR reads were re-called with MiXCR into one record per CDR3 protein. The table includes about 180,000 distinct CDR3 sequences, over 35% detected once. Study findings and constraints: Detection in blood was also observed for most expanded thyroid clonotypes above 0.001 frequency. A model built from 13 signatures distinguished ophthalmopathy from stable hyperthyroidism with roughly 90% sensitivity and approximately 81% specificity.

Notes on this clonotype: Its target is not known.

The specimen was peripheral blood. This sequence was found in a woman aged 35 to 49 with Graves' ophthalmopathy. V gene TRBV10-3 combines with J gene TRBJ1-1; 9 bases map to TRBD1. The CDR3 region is CAIRPGTGIEAFF. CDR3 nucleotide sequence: TGTGCCATCAGGCCCGGGACAGGGATTGAAGCTTTCTTT.